The 10 T cell receptor beta chains reported below all come from one sample, sequenced in a study of blood T cell repertoires in COVID-19. TCRdb keeps only in-frame clones here, not all; method: immunoSEQ multiplex PCR. The sample has some 220,000 clones; more than 80% are singletons. Sample: PBMCs or T cells enriched from blood (not recorded which). These receptors were obtained from a woman aged 40 to 50 with acute COVID-19.

The chain links TRBV4-1 to TRBJ1-3, with TRBD1 as a possible D gene (5 bases). V was trimmed by 1 base and J by 0 bases, leaving 16 bases between them. This CDR3 has 18 amino acids. Looked up from germline, CDR1 is MGHRA and CDR2 is YSYEKL. DNA of the CDR3: TGCGCCAGCAGCCAAGGAGGGTGGGGGGGTAACTCTGGAAACACCATATATTTT. It encodes CASSQGGWGGNSGNTIYF.

The rearrangement uses TRBV9 and TRBJ2-7; tentatively, D is TRBD1 (6 bases). Germline CDR1 and CDR2: SGDLS and YYNGEE. This CDR3 has 16 amino acids. The V and J ends lost 0 bases and 4 bases respectively, with 17 bases between them. The DNA for the CDR3 is TGTGCCAGCAGCGTAGATTCTAGGTTGAGGGGGTACGAGCAGTACTTC. It encodes CASSVDSRLRGYEQYF.

V usage is TRBV3-1 (or the pseudogene TRBV3-2) and J usage is TRBJ1-1; D might be TRBD1 (5 bases). CDR3 length: 16 amino acids. V lost 5 bases, J lost 8 bases, and 24 bases lay in between. In germline, CDR1 is LGHDT, CDR2 YNNKEL (reference sequence). The CDR3 here is CASSTAPGLTLEEAFF. The CDR3 DNA reads TGTGCCAGCAGCACCGCCCCGGGACTGACTCTTGAGGAAGCTTTCTTT.

In this sample, this clone turned up once. CDR3 sequence reads: CASGLSEGTEAFF. CDR3 DNA sequence: TGTGCTAGTGGTTTGTCGGAGGGGACTGAAGCTTTCTTT. The chain links TRBV12-5 to TRBJ1-1, with a possible D match to TRBD1 (5 bases). The V gene's germline CDR1 is LGHNT and CDR2 FRNRAP. The CDR3 sequence is 13 residues long. Trimming left V 2 bases short and J 5 bases short, with 9 bases between.

This clone has just one count. The V and J genes are TRBV14 and TRBJ2-7, with TRBD2 matching 7 bases. Unmatched junction bases numbered 5, after V lost 0 bases and J lost 9 bases. Looked up from germline, CDR1 is SGHDN and CDR2 is FVKESK. This CDR3 spans 13 amino acids. The CDR3 sequence: CASSQDGRGRQYF. In DNA form, the CDR3 reads TGTGCCAGCAGCCAAGATGGGAGGGGACGGCAGTACTTC.

V and J are TRBV3-1 (or the pseudogene TRBV3-2) and TRBJ1-1, with D possibly matching TRBD1 (6 bases). Trimming took 2 bases from V and 5 from J, leaving 21 bases between them. Germline CDR1 LGHDT, CDR2 YNNKEL (reference sequence). This CDR3 comprises 17 residues. As DNA, the CDR3 is TGTGCCAGCAGCCAATCAAGCTCGGCAGGGGAGGGAACTGAAGCTTTCTTT. It yields the protein CASSQSSSAGEGTEAFF.

The chain has TRBV12-3 or TRBV12-4 and TRBJ2-5; TRBD2 might be the D (5 bases). V lost 3 bases and J lost 7, with 6 bases in between. The CDR3 is made up of 11 amino acids. In nucleotides, the CDR3 is TGTGCCAGCAGTTTGGCGGGGACCCAGTACTTC. This gives the protein CASSLAGTQYF.

The chain has TRBV10-3 and TRBJ1-4; D is undetermined. Trimming took off 3 bases at V and 3 bases at J, with 8 bases between the two ends. This CDR3 is 14 amino acids long. Germline values: CDR1 ENHRY, CDR2 SYGVKD. CDR3 nucleotides: TGTGCCATCAGTGATCCGGGTCCTAATGAAAAACTGTTTTTT. Translation gives CAISDPGPNEKLFF.

This clone was seen once. CDR3 protein: CASSGWTGENTEAFF. In nucleotides, the CDR3 is TGTGCCAGTAGTGGGTGGACAGGGGAAAACACTGAAGCTTTCTTT. V and J are TRBV19 and TRBJ1-1; 9 nucleotides agree with TRBD1. There are 15 residues in the CDR3. The V gene end was trimmed by 5 bases and the J gene end by 2 bases; junction bases not matched to a gene: 6. CDR1 and CDR2 (germline): LNHDA, SQIVND (reference sequence).

The chain is built from TRBV30 and TRBJ1-4; 10 bases are shared with TRBD1. Germline V gives CDR1 GTSNPN, CDR2 SVGIG (reference sequence). V was pared by 3 bases and J by 8 bases, with 12 bases of the junction left unmatched. The length of the CDR3 is 16 residues. For the CDR3, the DNA is TGTGCCTGGAGCCCCCAGTTTGGACAGGGGGAGGAAAAACTGTTTTTT. Translating gives CAWSPQFGQGEEKLFF.